This T cell receptor (beta chain) appears in the sequencing data of a study of CD8 T cells in Susac syndrome. The CDR3 runs 13 residues. The V end lost 7 bases, the J end lost 4 bases, and 14 bases lay between the germline ends. Germline V gives CDR1 MNHNS, CDR2 SASEGT. It was with random hexamers that about 0.45 to 1 ug RNA was reverse transcribed. TCRdb reprocessed the immunoSEQ multiplex PCR reads via MiXCR and lists one record per CDR3 protein. The repertoire holds a few hundred thousand distinct CDR3 sequences, with about 85% as singletons. The rearrangement links TRBV6-1 to TRBJ2-7; TRBD2 is a possible D gene (7 bases). The sequence came from a human donor with multiple sclerosis. Sequencing was done on a sample of CD8+ T cells from PBMCs. The CDR3 loop is CASTWGGHYEQYF. For the CDR3, the DNA is TGTGCCAGCACCTGGGGGGGACATTACGAGCAGTACTTC.